The subject of this entry is one T cell receptor beta chain. Antigen: not known. The sample originates from a study of T cells in Graves' hyperthyroidism and ophthalmopathy. Study findings and constraints: The model forecast ophthalmopathy, anticipating it by a median about 6.5 months before onset. Most expanded thyroid clonotypes above 0.001 also appeared in blood.

The study based diagnoses on clinical symptoms, serum thyroxine and TRAb, thyroid ultrasound and orbital computed tomography. Germline V gene data show CDR1 as SQVTM and CDR2 as ANQGSEA. The CDR3 loop spans 12 amino acids. Germline trimming cut 7 bases from V and 7 bases from J; bases unmatched to any gene: 7. RNA transcripts served as the template for amplifying TCR beta CDR3 regions. First-round RT-PCR of the TCR CDR3 relied on the HTBI primer set. Each CDR3 protein gets one entry after TCRdb re-called the multiplex PCR reads with MiXCR. This table holds 530,000 or so distinct CDR3 sequences, 46% found once.

The receptor comes from a woman aged 18-30 years with Graves' hyperthyroidism. V and J are TRBV29-1 and TRBJ1-2; 9 nucleotides agree with TRBD1. Source material: peripheral blood or thyroid tissue (not recorded which). The DNA for the CDR3 is TGCAGCGCTACCGGGACAGGGTCTGGCTACACCTTC. Its translation: CSATGTGSGYTF.